The TCR beta chain described here comes from a study of OX40 agonist ivuxolimab in advanced cancers. For the study at large: Cohort: 65% to 90% men, mean age around 60, aged roughly 23 to 79. Allowance was made for prior anti-PD-1, anti-PD-L1 or anti-CTLA-4 therapy, and 40% to 45% had some. General observations from the study: Some nonresponders also had low normalized T-cell clonal expansion.

Sequencing used immunoSEQ multiplex PCR; TCRdb keeps in-frame clones, though not all of them. Counted here are roughly 53,000 clones, approximately 91% occurring once; the ten biggest clones make up about 48%. Concerning this clone itself: Its specificity is unknown.

No patient had autoimmune disease or received systemic immunosuppression. Germline CDR1 and CDR2: SGHRS and YFSETQ. V was clipped by 5 bases and J by 0 bases; unmatched bases: 6. This CDR3 is 16 amino acids long. The receptor was isolated from an adult with an advanced solid tumor such as melanoma, head and neck, liver or kidney cancer. The material sequenced was CD4+ or CD8+ T cells sorted from blood, taken in a trial of the OX40 agonist ivuxolimab. The V call is TRBV5-1, the J call TRBJ2-3; 10 positions match TRBD2. CDR3 sequence reads: CASSLGGLASTDTQYF. The CDR3 DNA reads as TGCGCCAGCAGTTTAGGGGGACTAGCGAGCACAGATACGCAGTATTTT.